Below are 10 T cell receptor beta chains sequenced from a single sample in a study of lymphopenia after photon versus proton radiotherapy. This table comes from immunoSEQ multiplex PCR, and its TCRdb copy is limited to in-frame clones, with some not included. The sample holds under 70,000 clones, about 90% seen once. Sequenced material: peripheral blood, taken from a patient treated with photon-based radiotherapy. These receptors originate from a woman in her thirties or forties with cholangiocarcinoma.

The DNA for the CDR3 is TGTGCCAGCAGCCAAGAATCACAGATGAACACTGAAGCTTTCTTT. Protein product: CASSQESQMNTEAFF. The V gene is TRBV4-2, the J gene TRBJ1-1; D is unclear. Trimming left V 0 bases short and J 0 bases short, with 8 bases between. This CDR3 region has 15 residues. Germline values: CDR1 LGHNA, CDR2 YNFKEQ.

Concerning this clone: At one boundary the junction diverges from the germline segment, which might be a read error. J is TRBJ1-5 and V is TRBV2; tentatively, D is TRBD1 (5 bases). Germline V gene sequence: CDR1 SNHLY, CDR2 FYNNEI. This CDR3 contains 14 residues. DNA of the CDR3: TGTGCCACCAGTAGTAAAAGGGGCGGCCAGCCCCAGCATTTT. Translated, it gives CATSSKRGGQPQHF.

This chain connects TRBV2 to TRBJ1-1; D unresolved. V lost 6 bases to trimming and J lost 3 bases, with 14 bases between them. CDR3 length: 14 amino acids. CDR1 is SNHLY, CDR2 FYNNEI, per germline. Written as DNA, the CDR3 is TGTGCCAGCAGACCCGGACGGATGGACACTGAAGCTTTCTTT. This translates into CASRPGRMDTEAFF.

V is TRBV28 and J is TRBJ1-5, with a possible D match to TRBD1 (5 bases). CDR1 MDHEN and CDR2 SYDVKM come from the germline V gene. V dropped 6 bases and J dropped 2 bases, with 14 bases sitting between them. The length of the CDR3 is 15 residues. CDR3 nucleotide sequence: TGTGCCAGCAGCCCGGGACGGAGTGGCAATCAGCCCCAGCATTTT. Translated, it gives CASSPGRSGNQPQHF.

This clone is a singleton in its sample. V gene TRBV6-1 combines with J gene TRBJ2-7; possibly TRBD2 for D (5 bases). This CDR3 has 16 residues. Germline V lookup: CDR1 MNHNS, CDR2 SASEGT. Trimming removed 2 bases from V and 5 bases from J, with 19 bases in between. The CDR3 coding sequence is TGTGCCAGCAGTGAATACCCGAGAATAAGGACTCACGAGCAGTACTTC. The encoded protein is CASSEYPRIRTHEQYF.

The CDR3 DNA follows: TGTGCCAGCAGTTTATCCTCCGGGACCCTAGCTTACGAGCAGTACTTC. This codes for CASSLSSGTLAYEQYF. The gene calls are TRBV27 and TRBJ2-7; perhaps D is TRBD1 or TRBD2 (5 bases each). V was clipped by 0 bases and J by 4 bases, with 16 bases between them. Germline assignment: CDR1 MNHEY and CDR2 SMNVEV (reference sequence). The CDR3 has 16 residues.

V gene TRBV19 combines with J gene TRBJ1-1; no clear D. There are 13 residues in the CDR3. Per germline, CDR1 LNHDA and CDR2 SQIVND (reference sequence). Trimming pared 5 bases from V and 1 base from J, leaving 8 bases between. The CDR3 bases are TGTGCCAGTAGTGGTACGGCGAACACTGAAGCTTTCTTT. Its translation is CASSGTANTEAFF.

This chain uses TRBV6-4 with TRBJ1-1; weak D call: TRBD1 (5 bases). The CDR3 has 13 residues. Germline lookup yields CDR1 MRHNA and CDR2 SNTAGT. The V end was cut by 6 bases, the J end by 2 bases, with 10 bases between. The CDR3 reads CASSAGTNTEAFF. The DNA of the CDR3 is TGTGCCAGCAGCGCCGGGACCAACACTGAAGCTTTCTTT.

V gene TRBV2 combines with J gene TRBJ1-1, with D hard to call. Germline values: CDR1 SNHLY, CDR2 FYNNEI. Trimming took off 4 bases at V and 0 bases at J, with 24 bases between the two ends. The CDR3 consists of 19 residues. CDR3 sequence: CASSVSPRLSAALNTEAFF. The CDR3 DNA reads as TGTGCCAGCAGTGTTTCCCCACGTCTTTCGGCCGCCCTGAACACTGAAGCTTTCTTT.

The chain employs TRBV6-5 and TRBJ1-3; the match to TRBD1 covers 7 bases. The V and J ends lost 2 bases and 2 bases, in that order; junction bases with no gene match: 0. The CDR3 consists of 14 residues. Germline loops: CDR1 MNHEY, CDR2 SVGAGI. The CDR3 DNA reads TGTGCCAGCAGTTACGGGACAGCTGGAAACACCATATATTTT. Translation gives CASSYGTAGNTIYF.